Below, 29 T cell receptor beta chains from the same sample are listed, as sequenced in a study of blood T cell repertoires in COVID-19. Some clones are missing from TCRdb's copy, which holds only in-frame ones; the method was immunoSEQ multiplex PCR. The sample has under 400,000 clones; almost 90% are singletons. The sequenced material came from peripheral blood. Source of these receptors: a woman in her twenties or thirties with COVID-19, enrolled during active disease.

This clone was seen just once. This chain links TRBV28 with TRBJ2-3; D gene uncertain. Germline assignment: CDR1 MDHEN and CDR2 SYDVKM. The CDR3 has 15 residues. V lost 7 bases, J lost 2 bases, and 16 bases lay in between. CDR3: CASINPLGITDTQYF. CDR3 in DNA: TGTGCCAGCATAAACCCCCTAGGAATCACAGATACGCAGTATTTT. The full variable domain, with the rest looked up from reference TRBV28 and TRBJ2-3, is DVKVTQSSRYLVKRTGEKVFLECVQDMDHENMFWYRQDPGLGLRLIYFSYDVKMKEKGDIPEGYSVSREKKERFSLILESASTNQTSMYLCASINPLGITDTQYFGPGTRLTVL.

This sequence joins TRBV11-2 and TRBJ1-1; TRBD1 is a possible D gene (5 bases). This CDR3 spans 13 amino acids. Looked up from germline, CDR1 is SGHAT and CDR2 is FQNNGV. V dropped 5 bases and J dropped 1 base, with 8 bases sitting between them. DNA of the CDR3: TGTGCCAGCAGCCCAACAGGGAACACTGAAGCTTTCTTT. It codes for CASSPTGNTEAFF.

The chain links TRBV28 to TRBJ2-5, with 9 bases matching TRBD2. V dropped 5 bases and J dropped 2; count of bases not matched to a gene: 12. The CDR3 is 17 residues long. Germline lookup yields CDR1 MDHEN and CDR2 SYDVKM. CDR3 DNA sequence: TGTGCCAGCAGTACCGGACTAGCGCTAAGGGGGCAAGAGACCCAGTACTTC. It encodes CASSTGLALRGQETQYF. The entire variable domain, with the rest obtained from reference TRBV28 and TRBJ2-5, is as follows: DVKVTQSSRYLVKRTGEKVFLECVQDMDHENMFWYRQDPGLGLRLIYFSYDVKMKEKGDIPEGYSVSREKKERFSLILESASTNQTSMYLCASSTGLALRGQETQYFGPGTRLLVL.

This rearrangement joins TRBV5-1 to TRBJ1-6; TRBD1 matches 9 bases. Germline assignment: CDR1 SGHRS and CDR2 YFSETQ. V lost 0 bases to trimming and J lost 7 bases; unmatched junction nucleotides: 8. CDR3 length: 17 residues. The CDR3 coding sequence is TGCGCCAGCAGCTTGGTGGCCGCCGGACAGGGGAATTCACCCCTCCACTTT. Residues: CASSLVAAGQGNSPLHF. The full variable domain, with the rest looked up from reference TRBV5-1 and TRBJ1-6, is KAGVTQTPRYLIKTRGQQVTLSCSPISGHRSVSWYQQTPGQGLQFLFEYFSETQRNKGNFPGRFSGRQFSNSRSEMNVSTLELGDSALYLCASSLVAAGQGNSPLHFGNGTRLTVT.

This chain uses TRBV29-1 with TRBJ1-1; D is ambiguous. CDR1 and CDR2 from the germline V gene are SQVTM and ANQGSEA. Trimming shortened V by 5 bases and J by 6 bases, and 13 bases separated the two germline ends. The CDR3 runs to 12 residues. The CDR3 reads CSVLVGGSEAFF. The CDR3 DNA is TGCAGCGTTTTAGTAGGCGGGTCTGAAGCTTTCTTT.

The chain combines TRBV24-1 with TRBJ2-1; D is uncertain. The length of the CDR3 is 14 residues. Germline lookup yields CDR1 KGHDR and CDR2 SFDVKD. Trimming stripped 0 bases from V and 9 bases from J, with 11 bases between. The CDR3 region has the DNA TGTGCCACCAGTGATTTGGCCCCGAGTGGTGAGCAGTTCTTC. It is translated as CATSDLAPSGEQFF.

The chain carries TRBV18 and TRBJ1-1; D is unresolved. Germline V CDR1 and CDR2: KGHSH, LQKENI. This CDR3 contains 18 residues. V dropped 0 bases and J dropped 1 base, with 18 bases sitting between them. This chain's CDR3 is CASSPPYPREERNTEAFF. The CDR3 nucleotides are TGTGCCAGCTCACCACCTTACCCAAGGGAGGAGAGGAACACTGAAGCTTTCTTT.

This clone appeared once. The chain carries TRBV7-9 and TRBJ2-7, with TRBD1 matching over 10 bases. The germline V gene encodes CDR1 SEHNR and CDR2 FQNEAQ (reference sequence). The V gene end was trimmed by 5 bases and the J gene end by 3 bases; junction bases not matched to a gene: 7. The CDR3 spans 15 residues. The CDR3 here is CASSTGQGGIYEQYF. The CDR3 DNA sequence: TGTGCCAGCAGCACCGGACAGGGGGGGATCTACGAGCAGTACTTC.

This clone was counted a single time. V and J are TRBV7-2 and TRBJ2-5, with D hard to call. Trimming removed 5 bases from V and 0 bases from J, with 7 bases in between. From germline, CDR1 is SGHTA and CDR2 FQGNSA. The CDR3 is 13 residues long. CDR3: CASSSSYQETQYF. CDR3 nucleotides: TGTGCCAGCAGCAGCTCGTACCAAGAGACCCAGTACTTC.

The rearrangement joins TRBV29-1 to TRBJ1-1; 9 nucleotides agree with TRBD1. The J segment lost 4 bases and the V segment lost 3 bases, leaving 12 bases of the junction unmatched. CDR1 and CDR2 from the germline V gene are SQVTM and ANQGSEA. The CDR3 contains 16 residues. CDR3 protein: CSVERDRAIVGTEAFF. The CDR3 DNA reads as TGCAGCGTTGAGAGGGACAGGGCTATAGTTGGCACTGAAGCTTTCTTT.

The chain uses TRBV18 and TRBJ2-2, with 14 bases fitting TRBD2. CDR3 length: 18 residues. Germline assignment: CDR1 KGHSH and CDR2 LQKENI. Losses at the gene ends were 6 bases for V and 6 bases for J; bases not matched to a gene: 12. CDR3 sequence reads: CASSRHGLAGGGAGELFF. CDR3 bases: TGTGCCAGCTCTCGGCATGGACTAGCGGGAGGAGGTGCCGGGGAGCTGTTTTTT.

CDR3 sequence (DNA): TGTGCCAGTAGTTTACTGACTAATGAAAAACTGTTTTTT. Translating it yields CASSLLTNEKLFF. V gene TRBV19 combines with J gene TRBJ1-4; no firm D call. Germline V lookup: CDR1 LNHDA, CDR2 SQIVND (reference sequence). The V end lost 5 bases, the J end lost 2 bases, and 6 bases lay between the germline ends. CDR3 length: 13 amino acids.

The genes are TRBV6-5 and TRBJ2-3; no reliable D call. CDR1 and CDR2 (germline): MNHEY, SVGAGI. Trimming removed 8 bases from V and 3 bases from J, with 6 bases in between. The CDR3 contains 11 residues. CDR3 sequence reads: CASRLTDTQYF. CDR3 sequence (DNA): TGTGCCAGCCGGTTGACAGATACGCAGTATTTT.

The CDR3 nucleotides read TGTGCCAGCAGGGCAGGGGCTAGCGGGAGAAGCGAGCAGTTCTTC. It is translated as CASRAGASGRSEQFF. This chain uses TRBV6-5 with TRBJ2-1; TRBD2 matches at 10 bases. Germline CDR1 and CDR2: MNHEY and SVGAGI. The CDR3 totals 15 residues. V shed 6 bases, J shed 10 bases, and the junction held 12 bases outside the gene matches.

The chain combines TRBV27 with TRBJ2-1; D may be TRBD2 (6 bases). This CDR3 has 20 amino acids. CDR1 MNHEY and CDR2 SMNVEV come from the germline V gene (reference sequence). With 3 bases removed from V and 0 bases from J, the gap between germline ends came to 24 bases. The CDR3 nucleotides read TGTGCCAGCAGTTTGTATGGGACTCTAGCTCGGGGTAGCTCCTACAATGAGCAGTTCTTC. Protein product: CASSLYGTLARGSSYNEQFF.

The chain couples TRBV19 to TRBJ2-1; 7 nucleotides line up with TRBD2. The CDR3 covers 13 residues. Per germline, CDR1 LNHDA and CDR2 SQIVND (reference sequence). With V trimmed by 5 bases and J by 15 bases, 13 bases remained unmatched. The DNA of the CDR3 is TGTGCCAGTAGTGCTGGACTAGGCGGTTGGCCGTTCTTC. Protein sequence: CASSAGLGGWPFF. Full variable domain (remainder filled in from reference TRBV19 and TRBJ2-1): DGGITQSPKYLFRKEGQNVTLSCEQNLNHDAMYWYRQDPGQGLRLIYYSQIVNDFQKGDIAEGYSVSREKKESFPLTVTSAQKNPTAFYLCASSAGLGGWPFFGPGTRLTVL.

The rearrangement joins TRBV19 to TRBJ1-1; TRBD1 agrees at 10 bases. The CDR3 spans 14 residues. Germline loops: CDR1 LNHDA, CDR2 SQIVND (reference sequence). The junction had 4 bases not matched to a gene; V was cut back by 5 bases and J by 4 bases. CDR3 loop: CASSDRDRGTEAFF. In DNA form, the CDR3 reads TGTGCCAGTAGTGACCGGGACAGGGGCACTGAAGCTTTCTTT.

The rearrangement links TRBV27 to TRBJ2-3; tentatively, D is TRBD1 (6 bases). The ends were cut back, 2 bases at V and 1 base at J, with 10 bases in the middle. CDR1 and CDR2 from the germline V gene are MNHEY and SMNVEV (reference sequence). This CDR3 spans 15 amino acids. The CDR3 DNA follows: TGTGCCAGCAGTTTAGGACAGTCCCGCACAGATACGCAGTATTTT. Amino acids: CASSLGQSRTDTQYF.

To note about this clone: Compared with germline, one end of the junction differs, possibly owing to a read error. This sample also contains other DNA sequences that code for the same CDR3. The chain has TRBV7-9 and TRBJ2-7; 10 positions match TRBD2. The CDR3 has 14 residues. The germline gives CDR1 SEHNR, CDR2 FQNEAQ (reference sequence). The CDR3 region has the DNA TGTGCCAGCAGCCTAGCGGGAGTAGGGCACGAGCAGTACTTC. As protein: CASSLAGVGHEQYF.

The V and J genes are TRBV6-4 and TRBJ1-1, with 9 bases that match TRBD1. Germline CDR1 and CDR2: MRHNA and SNTAGT. The CDR3 is 13 residues long. V lost 6 bases, J lost 5 bases, and 4 bases stayed unmatched. The CDR3 sequence is CASRDRGNTEAFF. As DNA, the CDR3 is TGTGCCAGCAGGGACAGGGGAAATACTGAAGCTTTCTTT.

This clone appeared once. The rearrangement uses TRBV9 and TRBJ2-1; 11 bases are a match to TRBD2. The CDR3 is made up of 18 amino acids. Germline V gives CDR1 SGDLS, CDR2 YYNGEE. V was clipped by 4 bases and J by 9 bases; unmatched bases: 18. CDR3 bases: TGTGCCAGCAGCCTTGGTCTAGCGGGAGGCCCCTCTACAATTGAGCAGTTCTTC. Amino acid sequence: CASSLGLAGGPSTIEQFF.

The chain uses TRBV12-5 and TRBJ1-1; D is possibly TRBD1 (5 bases). This CDR3 region has 14 residues. The germline V gene has CDR1 LGHNT and CDR2 FRNRAP. Between the trimmed V and J ends, which lost 9 bases and 6 bases, there was a span of 20 bases. The CDR3: CASLELWGGSEAFF. The CDR3 DNA reads TGTGCTAGCCTGGAGTTGTGGGGCGGCTCTGAAGCTTTCTTT.

Here the CDR3 reads CASSLASGNTGELFF. The CDR3 nucleotides read TGTGCCAGCAGCTTGGCTAGCGGGAACACCGGGGAGCTGTTTTTT. The rearrangement links TRBV5-4 to TRBJ2-2; the match to TRBD2 covers 7 bases. Germline trimming cut 0 bases from V and 1 base from J; bases unmatched to any gene: 0. There are 15 residues in the CDR3. Looked up from germline, CDR1 is SGHNT and CDR2 is YYREEE (reference sequence).

V gene TRBV2 combines with J gene TRBJ1-6, with D maybe TRBD1 (6 bases). The CDR3 loop spans 15 amino acids. The ends were cut back, 3 bases at V and 6 bases at J, with 12 bases in the middle. Per germline, CDR1 SNHLY and CDR2 FYNNEI. The CDR3 is CASSDRDMINSPLHF. Written as DNA, the CDR3 is TGTGCCAGCAGTGACCGGGACATGATTAATTCACCCCTCCACTTT.

The CDR3 nucleotides read TGTGCCAGCAGTTACACGGGAGTCTCCTACGAGCAGTACTTC. Translation: CASSYTGVSYEQYF. The chain recombines TRBV27 with TRBJ2-7; D perhaps matches TRBD2 (6 bases). CDR3 length equals 14 residues. CDR1 MNHEY and CDR2 SMNVEV come from the germline V gene (reference sequence). Trimming left V 4 bases short and J 0 bases short, with 10 bases between.

The CDR3 sequence is CASSSLVDGYTF. CDR3 DNA: TGTGCCAGCAGTTCATTAGTGGATGGCTACACCTTC. The chain joins TRBV27 to TRBJ1-2, with no clear D. V lost 4 bases and J 6 bases, leaving 9 bases between the germline ends. Germline V CDR1 and CDR2: MNHEY, SMNVEV (reference sequence). This CDR3 contains 12 residues.

The chain uses TRBV12-3 or TRBV12-4 and TRBJ1-1; D is uncertain. The CDR3 length is 13 residues. V was clipped by 3 bases and J by 1 base, with 6 bases between them. The CDR3 sequence: CASSLAENTEAFF. The CDR3, as DNA: TGTGCCAGCAGTTTGGCAGAGAACACTGAAGCTTTCTTT.

This clone occurred a few times. The V call is TRBV11-2, the J call TRBJ1-1, with D possibly matching TRBD1 (5 bases). CDR3 length equals 14 residues. Per the germline V gene, CDR1 is SGHAT and CDR2 is FQNNGV. Trimming cost V 0 bases and J 3 bases, with 8 bases left between them. This CDR3 reads CASSLDRDYTEAFF. The CDR3 nucleotides read TGTGCCAGCAGCTTAGATAGGGACTACACTGAAGCTTTCTTT.

The CDR3 DNA sequence: TGTGCCAGCAGCTCACTCGCCCAGGGGGCCTCTACCACAGATACGCAGTATTTT. It encodes CASSSLAQGASTTDTQYF. The chain links TRBV11-2 to TRBJ2-3; TRBD1 aligns across 8 bases. CDR1 and CDR2 from the germline V gene are SGHAT and FQNNGV. The CDR3 covers 18 residues. V was clipped by 4 bases and J by 2 bases; unmatched bases: 14.